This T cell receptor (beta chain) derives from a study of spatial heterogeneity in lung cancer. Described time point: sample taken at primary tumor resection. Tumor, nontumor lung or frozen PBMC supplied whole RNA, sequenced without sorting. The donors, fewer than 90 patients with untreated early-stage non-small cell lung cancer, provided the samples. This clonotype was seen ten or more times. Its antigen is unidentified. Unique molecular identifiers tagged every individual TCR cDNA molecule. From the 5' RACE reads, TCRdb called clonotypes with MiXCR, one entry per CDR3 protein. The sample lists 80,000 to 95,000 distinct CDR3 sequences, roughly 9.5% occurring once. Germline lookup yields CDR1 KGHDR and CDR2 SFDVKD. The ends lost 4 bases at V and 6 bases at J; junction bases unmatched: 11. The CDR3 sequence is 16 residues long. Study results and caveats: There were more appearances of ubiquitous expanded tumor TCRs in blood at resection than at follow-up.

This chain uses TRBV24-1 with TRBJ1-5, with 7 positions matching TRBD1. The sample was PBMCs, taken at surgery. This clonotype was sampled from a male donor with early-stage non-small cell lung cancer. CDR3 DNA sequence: TGTGCCACCAGTGAGACACAGAGGGGGCTTGGTCAGCCCCAGCATTTT. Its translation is CATSETQRGLGQPQHF.